Sequencing of this T cell receptor (beta chain) was carried out in a study of T cell responses to AZD1222 COVID-19 vaccine. Assay used: immunoSEQ multiplex PCR; TCRdb lists only in-frame clones, some missing. Here the sample spans approximately 60,000 clones, 65% to 80% being singletons. Details on this clone: Its antigen remains unidentified.

This CDR3 contains 13 residues. The germline gives CDR1 GTSNPN, CDR2 SVGIG (reference sequence). V was pared by 2 bases and J by 7 bases, with 12 bases between. The study, taken as a whole, reports: Reportedly, close to half of spike-specific TCRs are directed against unmutated variant regions.

This chain connects TRBV30 to TRBJ2-1; D is ambiguous. This receptor was taken from an adult in good health. The starting material was peripheral blood, obtained on day 0 of AZD1222 vaccination. This CDR3 is CAWSYARWNEQFF. For the CDR3, the DNA is TGTGCCTGGAGTTATGCTCGCTGGAATGAGCAGTTCTTC. Complete variable domain (other parts from reference TRBV30 and TRBJ2-1): SQTIHQWPATLVQPVGSPLSLECTVEGTSNPNLYWYRQAAGRGLQLLFYSVGIGQISSEVPQNLSASRPQDRQFILSSKKLLLSDSGFYLCAWSYARWNEQFFGPGTRLTVL.